A single T cell receptor (beta chain) is shown here with its context. Its specificity is not known. Other DNA variants within this sample encode the same CDR3. These data come from a study of cytomegalovirus exposure and HLA in healthy donors. General observations from the study: Rarity characterized most TCR sequences, yet some public TCRs appeared in many donors.

The CDR3 spans 11 residues. Deletions cut 0 bases from V and 4 bases from J, with 4 bases between. From germline, CDR1 is GTSNPN and CDR2 SVGIG (reference sequence). The primer mix had 60 Vbeta and 13 Jbeta primers. Generated by immunoSEQ multiplex PCR, the TCRdb table keeps only in-frame clones and is missing some. The sample has approximately 250,000 clones, around 83% seen once. This clonotype was obtained from a girl aged 2 to 10 in good health and CMV-seronegative. The V gene is TRBV30, the J gene TRBJ2-7; D is uncertain. The sequencing sample was made of PBMCs. Here the CDR3 reads CAWSVRYEQYF. CDR3 coding DNA: TGTGCCTGGAGTGTACGGTACGAGCAGTACTTC.